Following are 4 T cell receptor beta chains from one sample sequenced in a study of human T cells and chemical hapten exposure. MiXCR was run by TCRdb on the RACE reads, yielding one entry per CDR3 protein. The sample holds about 82,000 distinct CDR3 sequences, around 10% seen once. As to time point: patch test 1, 2 weeks after DPC sensitization. Indicated treatment: therapeutic diphenylcyclopropenone sensitization with weekly scalp DPC. Sequences were derived from whole blood, sampled in connection with sensitization to the hapten diphenylcyclopropenone (DPC). The receptors originated from a woman aged 50 to 65 with alopecia areata. Some clones in this sample may be carry-over from other donors' samples.

This clonotype was seen only a few times. This sequence joins TRBV7-2 and TRBJ2-1; D gene ambiguous. The germline CDR1 and CDR2 sequences are SGHTA and FQGNSA. This CDR3 region has 13 residues. Trimming cost V 4 bases and J 6 bases, with 10 bases left between them. This CDR3 is CASSSLGTNEQFF. In DNA, the CDR3 is TGTGCCAGCAGCTCCCTGGGTACCAATGAGCAGTTCTTC.

At least ten counts were recorded for this clonotype. The chain uses TRBV7-3 and TRBJ2-1; D may match TRBD1 or TRBD2 (6 bases each). Per germline, CDR1 SGHTA and CDR2 FQGTGA. V lost 5 bases, J lost 12 bases, and 17 bases lay in between. The CDR3 is 13 amino acids. CDR3 nucleotides: TGTGCCAGCAGCACATCTAGGGGGGATGGGCAGTTCTTC. Encoded protein: CASSTSRGDGQFF.

The rearrangement joins TRBV6-6 to TRBJ1-3, with TRBD1 matching over 9 bases. V was pared by 2 bases and J by 0 bases, with 8 bases of the junction left unmatched. Germline CDR1 is MNHNY and CDR2 is SVGAGI (reference sequence). The CDR3 covers 18 residues. The chain's CDR3 is CASSYQFPTGGSGNTIYF. In nucleotides, the CDR3 is TGTGCCAGCAGTTACCAATTCCCGACAGGGGGCTCTGGAAACACCATATATTTT.

In its sample, this clonotype was seen a few times. The chain uses TRBV5-1 and TRBJ1-4; perhaps TRBD1 as D (5 bases). CDR1 is SGHRS, CDR2 YFSETQ, per germline. The CDR3 is 16 amino acids. Trimming left V 0 bases short and J 0 bases short, with 9 bases between. The CDR3 DNA sequence: TGCGCCAGCAGCTTGGTAGGGACGACAACTAATGAAAAACTGTTTTTT. It specifies CASSLVGTTTNEKLFF.